This TCR beta chain came from a study of blood T cell repertoires in COVID-19. Overall study: Spain, Italy and the United States supplied samples that represented acute and convalescent COVID-19. Sample material is recorded as cDNA or gDNA derived from T cells, B-cell-depleted T cells, or PBMCs.

V was pared by 2 bases and J by 4 bases, with 11 bases between. In germline, CDR1 is LNHDA, CDR2 SQIVND (reference sequence). The CDR3 consists of 15 residues. In the original analysis: How many nucleated cells were present was estimated from reference gene primer amplification. Method: immunoSEQ multiplex PCR; TCRdb's copy keeps in-frame clones and lacks some. Clone size and the V and J calls come from that table; the DNA yielded D and trimming. The top ten clones hold about 2% of a sample with some 120,000 clones, about 86% of them seen once. This chain connects TRBV19 to TRBJ1-4; tentatively, D is TRBD1 (6 bases). Material for sequencing was peripheral blood. The source of this sequence is a woman between 50 and 59 years old with acute or convalescent COVID-19. CDR3 residues: CASSIKAGVNEKLFF. The CDR3 nucleotides are TGTGCCAGTAGTATAAAGGCAGGGGTTAATGAAAAACTGTTTTTT.